The T cell receptor beta chain under discussion was sequenced for a study of blood T cell repertoires in COVID-19. The wider study: There were acute and convalescent COVID-19 samples, and they came from the United States, Italy and Spain.

This CDR3 is built from 18 residues. Germline values: CDR1 MNHNY, CDR2 SVGAGI (reference sequence). Trimming took 5 bases from V and 0 from J, leaving 21 bases between them. The data were produced by immunoSEQ multiplex PCR, yet TCRdb's version contains in-frame clones alone and is incomplete. The table lists about 80,000 clones, over 75% of them singletons. The rearrangement joins TRBV6-6 to TRBJ2-3; D perhaps matches TRBD1 (7 bases). This clonotype originated in a human donor in a cohort sampled during active COVID-19. Source material: peripheral blood. DNA for the CDR3: TGTGCCAGCAGTCAGACAGGGAGGAGAGGATTGAGCACAGATACGCAGTATTTT. Translated: CASSQTGRRGLSTDTQYF.